This T cell receptor beta chain was observed in a study of blood T cell repertoires in COVID-19. Study-wide context: Spain, Italy and the United States supplied samples that represented acute and convalescent COVID-19. T cells, B-cell-depleted T cells, or PBMCs supplied cDNA or gDNA.

Original data processing: Using reference gene primer amplification, nucleated cell counts were estimated. The protocol was immunoSEQ multiplex PCR, while the TCRdb copy is restricted to in-frame clones and leaves out a portion. D and trimming were read from the DNA, whereas the V and J calls and clone size are those reported in that table. This repertoire shows some 200,000 clones, around four fifths found once; its top ten account for approximately 15%. After removal of 4 bases from V and 1 base from J, the junction contained 9 bases not matched to a gene. This CDR3 is built from 18 residues. The germline CDR1 and CDR2 sequences are SEHNR and FQNEAQ (reference sequence).

The sequenced material came from peripheral blood. The chain employs TRBV7-9 and TRBJ2-6; TRBD1 matches 8 bases. This clonotype was sampled from a woman between 65 and 79 years old with COVID-19, enrolled during active disease. CDR3 amino acids: CASSSGQGRDSGANVLTF. In DNA form, the CDR3 reads TGTGCCAGCAGCTCAGGACAGGGTCGAGATTCTGGGGCCAACGTCCTGACTTTC.